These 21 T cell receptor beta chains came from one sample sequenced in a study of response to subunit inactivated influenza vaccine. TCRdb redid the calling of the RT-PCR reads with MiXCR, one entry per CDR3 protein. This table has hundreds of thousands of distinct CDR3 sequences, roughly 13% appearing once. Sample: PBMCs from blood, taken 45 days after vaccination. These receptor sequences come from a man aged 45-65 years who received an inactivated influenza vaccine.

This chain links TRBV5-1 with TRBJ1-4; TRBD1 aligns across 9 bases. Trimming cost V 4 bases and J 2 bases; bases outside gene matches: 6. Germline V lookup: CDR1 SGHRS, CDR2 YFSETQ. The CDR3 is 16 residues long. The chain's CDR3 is CASSLDRGGTNEKLFF. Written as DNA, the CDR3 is TGCGCCAGCAGCCTGGACAGGGGAGGCACTAATGAAAAACTGTTTTTT.

CDR3 in amino acids: CASRPQGRKGYEQYF. The CDR3 DNA is TGTGCCAGCAGGCCACAGGGGAGGAAAGGCTACGAGCAGTACTTC. V usage is TRBV6-1 and J usage is TRBJ2-7; D perhaps matches TRBD1 (7 bases). Germline CDR1 reads MNHNS; CDR2 reads SASEGT. V shed 6 bases and J shed 3 bases, with 18 bases lying between them. The CDR3 runs to 15 residues.

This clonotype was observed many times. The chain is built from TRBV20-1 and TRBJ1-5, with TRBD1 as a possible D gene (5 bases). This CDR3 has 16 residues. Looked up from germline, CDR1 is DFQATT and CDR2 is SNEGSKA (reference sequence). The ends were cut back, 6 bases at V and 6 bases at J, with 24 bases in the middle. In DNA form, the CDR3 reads TGCAGTGCCAAGGCGGGGGGGAATTTGAATGGTCAGCCCCAGCATTTT. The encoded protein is CSAKAGGNLNGQPQHF.

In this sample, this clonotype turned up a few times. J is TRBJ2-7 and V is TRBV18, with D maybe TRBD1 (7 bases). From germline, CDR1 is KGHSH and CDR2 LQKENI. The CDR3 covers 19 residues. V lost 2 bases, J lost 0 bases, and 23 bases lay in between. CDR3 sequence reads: CASSPGDSPRLANSYEQYF. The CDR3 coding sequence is TGTGCCAGCTCACCAGGGGACAGCCCAAGGCTAGCGAACTCCTACGAGCAGTACTTC.

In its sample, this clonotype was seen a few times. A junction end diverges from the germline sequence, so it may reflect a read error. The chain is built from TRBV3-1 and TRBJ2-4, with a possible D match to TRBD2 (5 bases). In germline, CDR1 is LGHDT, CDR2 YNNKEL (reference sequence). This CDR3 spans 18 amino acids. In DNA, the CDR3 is TGTGCCTGCAGCCCGGGATTGGTTGGAGTTGGAACCAAAAACATTCAGTACTTC. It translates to CACSPGLVGVGTKNIQYF.

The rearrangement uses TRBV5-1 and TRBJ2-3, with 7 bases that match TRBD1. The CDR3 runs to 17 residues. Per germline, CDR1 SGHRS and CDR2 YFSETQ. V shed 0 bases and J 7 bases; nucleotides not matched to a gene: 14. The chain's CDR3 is CASSLVVGDREKNTQYF. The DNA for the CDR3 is TGCGCCAGCAGCTTGGTTGTTGGCGACAGGGAAAAGAATACGCAGTATTTT.

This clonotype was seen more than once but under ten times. The CDR3 nucleotides read TGTGCCAGCAGCAGTGCTGGGGGCCTAAATGAGCAGTTCTTC. It specifies CASSSAGGLNEQFF. The rearrangement joins TRBV3-1 to TRBJ2-1; possibly TRBD1 for D (6 bases). CDR1 LGHDT and CDR2 YNNKEL come from the germline V gene (reference sequence). The CDR3 has 14 amino acids. V shed 5 bases and J shed 7 bases, with 15 bases lying between them.

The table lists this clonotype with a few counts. CDR3 DNA: TGTGCCAGCAGCTTGACTTCCGGGCTCTCCTACGAGCAGTACTTC. Its protein is CASSLTSGLSYEQYF. This rearrangement joins TRBV7-2 to TRBJ2-7; D uncertain. V lost 3 bases and J 0 bases, leaving 12 bases between the germline ends. CDR1 is SGHTA and CDR2 is FQGNSA in the germline V gene. This CDR3 spans 15 amino acids.

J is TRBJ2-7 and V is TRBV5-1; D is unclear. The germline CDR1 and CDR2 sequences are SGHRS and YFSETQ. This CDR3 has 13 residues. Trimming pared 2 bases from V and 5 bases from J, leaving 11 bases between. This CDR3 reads CASSLMGPNEQYF. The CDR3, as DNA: TGCGCCAGCAGCTTAATGGGCCCCAACGAGCAGTACTTC. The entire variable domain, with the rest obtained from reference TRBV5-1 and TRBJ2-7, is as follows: KAGVTQTPRYLIKTRGQQVTLSCSPISGHRSVSWYQQTPGQGLQFLFEYFSETQRNKGNFPGRFSGRQFSNSRSEMNVSTLELGDSALYLCASSLMGPNEQYFGPGTRLTVT.

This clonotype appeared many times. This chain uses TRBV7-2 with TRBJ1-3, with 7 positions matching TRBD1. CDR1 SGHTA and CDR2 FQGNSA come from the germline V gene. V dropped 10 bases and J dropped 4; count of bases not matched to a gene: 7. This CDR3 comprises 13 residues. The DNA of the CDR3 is TGTGCCACCGCTGGAGGGGGCGGAAACACCATATATTTT. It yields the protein CATAGGGGNTIYF.

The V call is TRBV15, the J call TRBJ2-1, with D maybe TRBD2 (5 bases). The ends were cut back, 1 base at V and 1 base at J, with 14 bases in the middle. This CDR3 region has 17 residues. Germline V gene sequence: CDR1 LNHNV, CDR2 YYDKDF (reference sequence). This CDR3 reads CATSRAGGRGSYNEQFF. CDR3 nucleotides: TGTGCCACCAGCAGAGCGGGTGGGAGAGGATCCTACAATGAGCAGTTCTTC. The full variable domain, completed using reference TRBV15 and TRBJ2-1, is DAMVIQNPRYQVTQFGKPVTLSCSQTLNHNVMYWYQQKSSQAPKLLFHYYDKDFNNEADTPDNFQSRRPNTSFCFLDIRSPGLGDTAMYLCATSRAGGRGSYNEQFFGPGTRLTVL.

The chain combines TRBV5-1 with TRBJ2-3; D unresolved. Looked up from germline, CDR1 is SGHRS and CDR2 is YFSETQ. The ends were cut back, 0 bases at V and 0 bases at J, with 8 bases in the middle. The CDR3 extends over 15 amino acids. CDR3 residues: CASSLGVTSTDTQYF. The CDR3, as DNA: TGCGCCAGCAGCTTGGGGGTTACTAGCACAGATACGCAGTATTTT.

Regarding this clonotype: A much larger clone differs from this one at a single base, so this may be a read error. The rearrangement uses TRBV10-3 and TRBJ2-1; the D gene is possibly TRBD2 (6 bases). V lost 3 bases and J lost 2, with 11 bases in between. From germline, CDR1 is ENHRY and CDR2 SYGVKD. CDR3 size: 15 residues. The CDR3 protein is CAISDGRGPYNEQFF. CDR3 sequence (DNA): TGTGCCATCAGTGACGGGAGAGGCCCCTACAATGAGCAGTTCTTC.

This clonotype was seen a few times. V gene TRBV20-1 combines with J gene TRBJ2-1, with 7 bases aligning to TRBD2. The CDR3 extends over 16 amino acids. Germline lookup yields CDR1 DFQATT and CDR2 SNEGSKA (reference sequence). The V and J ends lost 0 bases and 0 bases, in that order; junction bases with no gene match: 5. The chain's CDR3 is CSARDGGVTSYNEQFF. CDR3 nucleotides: TGCAGTGCTAGAGATGGGGGGGTAACCTCCTACAATGAGCAGTTCTTC.

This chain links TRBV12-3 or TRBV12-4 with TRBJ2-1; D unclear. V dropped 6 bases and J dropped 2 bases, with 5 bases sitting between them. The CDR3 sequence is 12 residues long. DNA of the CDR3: TGTGCCAGCAGCTGGACCTACAATGAGCAGTTCTTC. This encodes CASSWTYNEQFF.

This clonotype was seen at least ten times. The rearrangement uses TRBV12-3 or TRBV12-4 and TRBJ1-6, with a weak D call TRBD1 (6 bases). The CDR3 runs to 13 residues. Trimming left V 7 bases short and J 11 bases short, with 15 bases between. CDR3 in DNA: TGTGCCAGCACTGAACAGGGAATCCCACCCCTCCACTTT. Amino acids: CASTEQGIPPLHF.

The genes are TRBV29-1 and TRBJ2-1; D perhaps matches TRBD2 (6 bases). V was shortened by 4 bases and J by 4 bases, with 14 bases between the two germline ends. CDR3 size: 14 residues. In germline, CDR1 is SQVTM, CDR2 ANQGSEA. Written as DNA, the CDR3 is TGCAGCGTTGGGGTCCGGGGGACTTACAATGAGCAGTTCTTC. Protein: CSVGVRGTYNEQFF.

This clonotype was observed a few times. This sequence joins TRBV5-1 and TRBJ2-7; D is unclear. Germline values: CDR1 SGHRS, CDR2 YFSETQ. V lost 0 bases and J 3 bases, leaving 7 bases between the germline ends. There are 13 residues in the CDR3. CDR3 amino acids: CASSLETDYEQYF. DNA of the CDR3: TGCGCCAGCAGCTTGGAAACAGACTACGAGCAGTACTTC.

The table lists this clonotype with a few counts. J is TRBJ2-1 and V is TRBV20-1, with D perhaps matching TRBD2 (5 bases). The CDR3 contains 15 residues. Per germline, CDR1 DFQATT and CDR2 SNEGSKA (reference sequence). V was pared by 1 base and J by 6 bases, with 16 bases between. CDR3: CSARAPGVASNEQFF. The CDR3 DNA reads TGCAGTGCTAGAGCCCCCGGGGTAGCCTCCAATGAGCAGTTCTTC.

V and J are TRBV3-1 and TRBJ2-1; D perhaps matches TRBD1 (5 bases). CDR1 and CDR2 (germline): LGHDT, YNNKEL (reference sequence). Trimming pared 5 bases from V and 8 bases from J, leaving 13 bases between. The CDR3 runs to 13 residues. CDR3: CASSKDPRDEQFF. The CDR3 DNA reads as TGTGCCAGCAGCAAGGACCCCAGGGATGAGCAGTTCTTC.

The CDR3 loop reads CASSPLTSAEYNEQFF. Written as DNA, the CDR3 is TGTGCCAGCTCACCGTTGACTAGCGCCGAATACAATGAGCAGTTCTTC. The chain is built from TRBV18 and TRBJ2-1; 8 bases map to TRBD2. This CDR3 has 16 amino acids. V dropped 3 bases and J dropped 4; count of bases not matched to a gene: 8. Germline CDR1 and CDR2: KGHSH and LQKENI. The variable domain in full, completed from reference TRBV18 and TRBJ2-1, reads NAGVMQNPRHLVRRRGQEARLRCSPMKGHSHVYWYRQLPEEGLKFMVYLQKENIIDESGMPKERFSAEFPKEGPSILRIQQVVRGDSAAYFCASSPLTSAEYNEQFFGPGTRLTVL.